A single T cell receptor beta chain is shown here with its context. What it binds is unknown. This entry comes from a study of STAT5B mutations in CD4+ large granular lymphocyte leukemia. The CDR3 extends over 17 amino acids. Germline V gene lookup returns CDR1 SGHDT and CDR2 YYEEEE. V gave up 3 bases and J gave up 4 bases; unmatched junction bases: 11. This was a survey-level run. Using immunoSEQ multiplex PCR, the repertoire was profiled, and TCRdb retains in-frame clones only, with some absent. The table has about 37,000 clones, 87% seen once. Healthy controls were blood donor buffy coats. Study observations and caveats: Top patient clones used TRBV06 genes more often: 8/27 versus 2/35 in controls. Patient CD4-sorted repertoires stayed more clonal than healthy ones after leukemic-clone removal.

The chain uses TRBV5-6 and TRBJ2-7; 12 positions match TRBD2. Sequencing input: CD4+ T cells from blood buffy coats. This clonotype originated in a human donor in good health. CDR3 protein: CASSSTILAGGMYEQYF. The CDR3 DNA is TGTGCCAGCAGCTCTACCATACTAGCGGGAGGAATGTACGAGCAGTACTTC.